A selection of T cell receptor beta chains follows, all from one sample in a study of blood T cell repertoires in COVID-19. Sequencing was performed with immunoSEQ multiplex PCR; in TCRdb, only in-frame clones are kept and a portion is missing. The sample lists 300,000 to 350,000 clones; roughly 90% were seen once. The sequenced material came from PBMCs or T cells enriched from blood (not recorded which). These receptors all stem from a young woman who had recovered from COVID-19. Both conserved end residues are part of each CDR3. A D gene is named only where the DNA matches it firmly. Clone size, where shown, is once, few, many, or a class for clones that have expanded.

j_call cdr3_length v_call clone_size d_call cdr3_nt cdr3_aa
TRBJ1-5 14 TRBV4-1 few NA TGCGCCAGCAGCCAAGAAACGGGGAGACAGCCCCAGCATTTT CASSQETGRQPQHF
TRBJ2-2 15 TRBV6-2/TRBV6-3 NA NA TGTGCCAGCAGCCCACAGGGAAAATTTATCGGGGAGCTGTTTTTT CASSPQGKFIGELFF
TRBJ2-2 21 TRBV28 NA TRBD2 TGTGCCAGCAGTTCCCCACCCGGGCTAGCGGGGGGGCCTTGGAACACCGGGGAGCTGTTTTTT CASSSPPGLAGGPWNTGELFF
TRBJ1-6 14 TRBV9 NA TRBD1 TGTGCCAGCAGCGGGACAGGGGAGAATTCACCCCTCCACTTT CASSGTGENSPLHF
TRBJ2-2 12 TRBV10-3 NA NA TGTGCCATCAGTGACTTCACCGGGGAGCTGTTTTTT CAISDFTGELFF
TRBJ1-1 14 TRBV7-9 NA TRBD1 TGTGCCAGCAGCTTAGGGGACAGGAGCACTGAAGCTTTCTTT CASSLGDRSTEAFF
TRBJ2-3 17 TRBV9 once TRBD2 TGTGCCAGCAGCGCCGGGACTAGCGGGGGGGCAGCAGATACGCAGTATTTT CASSAGTSGGAADTQYF
TRBJ1-2 16 TRBV28 NA NA TGTGCCAGCGGAATAGGCCACGGAGGGACCGTCTATGGCTACACCTTC CASGIGHGGTVYGYTF
TRBJ2-1 16 TRBV9 NA NA TGTGCCAGCAGCGGCGACCCGGGAGTTGCCTACAATGAGCAGTTCTTC CASSGDPGVAYNEQFF
TRBJ2-7 13 TRBV5-1 NA NA TGCGCCAGCAGCTCCGACAGCCAGTTCGAGCAGTACTTC CASSSDSQFEQYF
TRBJ2-3 13 TRBV28 few NA TGTGCCAGCAGTCAGGGGAGCACAGATACGCAGTATTTT CASSQGSTDTQYF
TRBJ2-7 17 TRBV5-1 NA TRBD2 TGCGCCAGCAGCTTGAGGGGGACTAGCGGGAGGGATCGCGAGCAGTACTTC CASSLRGTSGRDREQYF
TRBJ1-4 13 TRBV19 once NA TGTGCCAGTCAGGACAGTCGCGGAGAAAAACTGTTTTTT CASQDSRGEKLFF
TRBJ1-1 15 TRBV7-9 once NA TGTGCCAGCAGCTTTCAGGCACTGGGGAACACTGAAGCTTTCTTT CASSFQALGNTEAFF
TRBJ2-3 14 TRBV5-1 once NA TGCGCCAGCACCCCGGGGGGCGGGCCAGATACGCAGTATTTT CASTPGGGPDTQYF
TRBJ1-2 11 TRBV20-1 NA NA TGCAGTGCTAGAGTCGGGTATGGCTACACCTTC CSARVGYGYTF